This TCR beta chain appears in the sequencing data of a study of beta chain features in type 1 diabetes. A CD45RO/CCR7/CD25/CD127/CD95/CD27 panel sorted naive, central memory, regulatory and stem cell-like memory CD4+ cells. As every portion of the isolated RNA was reverse transcribed, the sequencing read expressed TCRB transcripts. Sequencing used immunoSEQ multiplex PCR; TCRdb keeps in-frame clones, though not all of them. The table records approximately 470,000 clones, about 29% of them present only once. CDR1 ENHRY and CDR2 SYGVKD come from the germline V gene. Unmatched junction bases numbered 13, after V lost 4 bases and J lost 2 bases. The CDR3 spans 17 residues. Comment on this clone: No antigen is known for it.

Study results and caveats: Comparison showed that naive, central memory and Treg TCRB repertoires appeared more similar among patients than among healthy donors. VDJ junctions from patients with type 1 diabetes contained fewer insertions and more deletions. A definitive answer on HLA type influencing TCRB rearrangement was not reached here.

The V gene is TRBV10-3, the J gene TRBJ1-2; 7 positions match TRBD1. The sequenced material came from naive CD4+ T cells from blood. This sequence originates from a man aged 18 to 29 in good health. The CDR3 nucleotides are TGTGCCATCAGTGGAGGGACAGCTAATGCGAAGAACTATGGCTACACCTTC. The encoded protein is CAISGGTANAKNYGYTF.